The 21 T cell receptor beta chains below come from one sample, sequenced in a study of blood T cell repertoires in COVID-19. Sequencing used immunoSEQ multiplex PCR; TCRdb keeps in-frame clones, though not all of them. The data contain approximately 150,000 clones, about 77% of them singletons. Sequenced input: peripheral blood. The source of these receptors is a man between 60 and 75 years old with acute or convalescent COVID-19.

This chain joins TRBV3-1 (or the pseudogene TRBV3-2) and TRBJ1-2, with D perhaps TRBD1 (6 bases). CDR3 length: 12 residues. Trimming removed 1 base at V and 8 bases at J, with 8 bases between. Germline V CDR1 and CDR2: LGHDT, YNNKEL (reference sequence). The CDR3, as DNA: TGTGCCAGCAGCCAAGGGACAGAGGGCTACACCTTC. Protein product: CASSQGTEGYTF.

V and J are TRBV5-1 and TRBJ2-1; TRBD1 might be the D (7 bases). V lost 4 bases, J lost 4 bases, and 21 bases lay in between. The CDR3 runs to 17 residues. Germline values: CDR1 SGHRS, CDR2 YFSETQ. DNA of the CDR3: TGCGCCAGCAGCACCCGGGGACGGAGGGGGCGTTACAATGAGCAGTTCTTC. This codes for CASSTRGRRGRYNEQFF.

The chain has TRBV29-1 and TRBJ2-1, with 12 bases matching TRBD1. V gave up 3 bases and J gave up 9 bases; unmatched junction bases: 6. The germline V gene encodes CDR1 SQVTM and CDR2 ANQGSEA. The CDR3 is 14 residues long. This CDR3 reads CSVDPGTGGSEQFF. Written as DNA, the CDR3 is TGCAGCGTTGATCCAGGGACAGGGGGCAGTGAGCAGTTCTTC.

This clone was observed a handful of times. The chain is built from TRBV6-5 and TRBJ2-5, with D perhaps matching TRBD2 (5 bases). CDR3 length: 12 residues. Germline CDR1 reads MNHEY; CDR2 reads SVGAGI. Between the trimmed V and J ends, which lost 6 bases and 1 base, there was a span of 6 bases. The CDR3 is CASRGSQETQYF. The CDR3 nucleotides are TGTGCCAGCAGGGGGAGCCAAGAGACCCAGTACTTC.

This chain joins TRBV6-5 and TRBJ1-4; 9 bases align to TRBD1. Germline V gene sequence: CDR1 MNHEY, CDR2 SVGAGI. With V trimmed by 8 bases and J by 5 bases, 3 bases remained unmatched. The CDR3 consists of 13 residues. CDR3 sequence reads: CASLGTGNEKLFF. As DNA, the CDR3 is TGTGCCAGCTTGGGGACAGGGAATGAAAAACTGTTTTTT.

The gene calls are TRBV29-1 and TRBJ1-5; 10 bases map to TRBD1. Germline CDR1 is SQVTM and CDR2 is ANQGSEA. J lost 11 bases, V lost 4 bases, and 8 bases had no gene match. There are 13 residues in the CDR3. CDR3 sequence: CSVGQGASTTQHF. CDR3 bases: TGCAGCGTTGGACAGGGGGCTTCTACGACCCAGCATTTT.

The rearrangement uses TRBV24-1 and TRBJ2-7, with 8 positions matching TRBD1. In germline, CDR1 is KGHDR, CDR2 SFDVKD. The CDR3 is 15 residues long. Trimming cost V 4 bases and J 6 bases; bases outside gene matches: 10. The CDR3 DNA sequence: TGTGCCACCAGTGACCCGGGACAGGCTAAGGTCGAGCAGTACTTC. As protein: CATSDPGQAKVEQYF.

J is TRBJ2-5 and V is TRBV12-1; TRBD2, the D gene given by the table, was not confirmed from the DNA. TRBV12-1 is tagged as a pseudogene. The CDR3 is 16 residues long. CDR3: CASSFPREGPGETQYF. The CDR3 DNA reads TGTGCCAGCAGCTTTCCCCGGGAGGGCCCGGGGGAGACCCAGTACTTC.

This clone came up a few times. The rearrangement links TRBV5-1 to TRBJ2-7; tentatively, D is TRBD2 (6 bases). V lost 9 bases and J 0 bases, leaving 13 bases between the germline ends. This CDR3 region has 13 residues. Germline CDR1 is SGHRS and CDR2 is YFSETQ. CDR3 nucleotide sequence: TGCGCCACCTCTCCGGGAGACTCCTACGAGCAGTACTTC. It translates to CATSPGDSYEQYF.

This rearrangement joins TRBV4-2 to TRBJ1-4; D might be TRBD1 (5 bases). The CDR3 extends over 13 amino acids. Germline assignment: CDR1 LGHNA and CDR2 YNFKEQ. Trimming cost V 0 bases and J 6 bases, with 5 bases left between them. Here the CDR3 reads CASSQDRDEKLFF. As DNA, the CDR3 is TGTGCCAGCAGCCAAGACAGGGATGAAAAACTGTTTTTT.

As DNA, the CDR3 is TGTGCCAGCAGTGAGGGGGGAGAACTTAATTCACCCCTCCACTTT. Amino acid sequence: CASSEGGELNSPLHF. This chain joins TRBV2 and TRBJ1-6, with D possibly being TRBD1 (5 bases). Germline CDR1 reads SNHLY; CDR2 reads FYNNEI. The CDR3 extends over 15 amino acids. Trimming removed 3 bases at V and 6 bases at J, with 12 bases between.

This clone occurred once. DNA for the CDR3: TGTGCCAGCAGTATTGACAGGGTCGAGACCCAGTACTTC. Residues: CASSIDRVETQYF. This sequence joins TRBV6-5 and TRBJ2-5; 7 positions match TRBD1. The ends lost 5 bases at V and 5 bases at J; junction bases unmatched: 5. The CDR3 spans 13 residues. CDR1 is MNHEY, CDR2 SVGAGI, per germline.

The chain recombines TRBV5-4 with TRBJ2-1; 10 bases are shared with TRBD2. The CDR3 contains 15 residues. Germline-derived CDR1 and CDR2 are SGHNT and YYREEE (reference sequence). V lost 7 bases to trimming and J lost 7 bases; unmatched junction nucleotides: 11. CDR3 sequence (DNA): TGTGCCAGCCGTCCCTCCGGGACTAGCGTTAATGAGCAGTTCTTC. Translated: CASRPSGTSVNEQFF.

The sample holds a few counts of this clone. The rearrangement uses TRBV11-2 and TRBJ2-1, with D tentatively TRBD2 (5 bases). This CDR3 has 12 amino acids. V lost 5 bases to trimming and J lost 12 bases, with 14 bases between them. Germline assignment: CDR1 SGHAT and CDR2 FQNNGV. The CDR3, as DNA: TGTGCCAGCAGCCCCCCGGGGTTTGGGCAGTTCTTC. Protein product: CASSPPGFGQFF.

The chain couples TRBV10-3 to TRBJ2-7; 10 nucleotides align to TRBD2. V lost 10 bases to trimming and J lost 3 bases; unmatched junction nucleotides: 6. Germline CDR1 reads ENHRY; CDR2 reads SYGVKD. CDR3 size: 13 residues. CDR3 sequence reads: CATAGTSDYEQYF. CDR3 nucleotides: TGTGCCACGGCCGGGACTAGCGACTACGAGCAGTACTTC.

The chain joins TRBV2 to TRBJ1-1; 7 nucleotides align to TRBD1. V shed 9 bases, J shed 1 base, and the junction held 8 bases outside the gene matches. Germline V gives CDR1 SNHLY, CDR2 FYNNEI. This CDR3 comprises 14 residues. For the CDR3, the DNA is TGTGCCAGAGGAGGGACAGTACCGAACACTGAAGCTTTCTTT. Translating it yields CARGGTVPNTEAFF. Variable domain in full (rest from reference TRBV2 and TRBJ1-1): EPEVTQTPSHQVTQMGQEVILRCVPISNHLYFYWYRQILGQKVEFLVSFYNNEISEKSEIFDDQFSVERPDGSNFTLKIRSTKLEDSAMYFCARGGTVPNTEAFFGQGTRLTVV.

The CDR3 nucleotides read TGCGCCAGCAGTGGGACTGCCTACGAGCAGTACTTC. Its translation is CASSGTAYEQYF. This chain connects TRBV10-2 to TRBJ2-7; D possibly corresponds to TRBD2 (5 bases). The CDR3 has 12 residues. With 4 bases removed from V and 2 bases from J, the gap between germline ends came to 6 bases. CDR1 and CDR2 from the germline V gene are WSHSY and SAAADI.

In DNA form, the CDR3 reads TGTGCCAGCAGCTCCCTAGGGCAGGGTAAAGCTGAAGCTTTCTTT. This translates into CASSSLGQGKAEAFF. The chain combines TRBV7-8 with TRBJ1-1; possible D gene TRBD1, 5 bases. The germline gives CDR1 SGHVS, CDR2 FQNEAQ. The CDR3 is made up of 15 amino acids. Deletions cut 4 bases from V and 6 bases from J, with 18 bases between.

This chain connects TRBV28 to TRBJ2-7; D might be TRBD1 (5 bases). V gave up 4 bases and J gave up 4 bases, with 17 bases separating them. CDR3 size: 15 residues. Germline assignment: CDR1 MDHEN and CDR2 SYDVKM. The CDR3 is CASSSAGSSYYEQYF. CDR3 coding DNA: TGTGCCAGCAGTTCCGCAGGGTCTTCTTATTACGAGCAGTACTTC. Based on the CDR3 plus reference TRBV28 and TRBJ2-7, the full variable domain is DVKVTQSSRYLVKRTGEKVFLECVQDMDHENMFWYRQDPGLGLRLIYFSYDVKMKEKGDIPEGYSVSREKKERFSLILESASTNQTSMYLCASSSAGSSYYEQYFGPGTRLTVT.

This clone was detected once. The CDR3 here is CASNPQGVRTDTQYF. CDR3 in DNA: TGTGCCAGCAACCCACAGGGGGTTCGGACAGATACGCAGTATTTT. V is TRBV19 and J is TRBJ2-3; 8 positions match TRBD1. The junction had 11 bases not matched to a gene; V was cut back by 9 bases and J by 3 bases. CDR1 and CDR2 from the germline V gene are LNHDA and SQIVND (reference sequence). CDR3 length: 15 amino acids.

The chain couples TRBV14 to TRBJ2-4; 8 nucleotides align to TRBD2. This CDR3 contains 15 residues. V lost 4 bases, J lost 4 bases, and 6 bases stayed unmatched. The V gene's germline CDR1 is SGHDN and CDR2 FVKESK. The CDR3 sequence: CASSLGTSKKNIQYF. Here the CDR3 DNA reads TGTGCCAGCAGCCTGGGGACTAGTAAAAAAAACATTCAGTACTTC.